This T cell receptor (beta chain) was observed in a study of blood T cell repertoires in COVID-19. Study context: Material from acute and convalescent COVID-19 was sourced from the United States, Italy and Spain.

The method was immunoSEQ multiplex PCR; TCRdb's version includes in-frame clones alone and lacks a portion of them. This table holds roughly 120,000 clones, roughly 84% found once. The CDR3 sequence is 14 residues long. The germline V and J ends were trimmed by 6 bases and 7 bases, with 19 bases remaining between them. From germline, CDR1 is KGHSH and CDR2 LQKENI. A few counts support this clone. This clonotype originated in a woman aged 70-85 years with acute or convalescent COVID-19. The chain uses TRBV18 and TRBJ2-7, with D possibly being TRBD2 (6 bases). The sequencing sample was made of peripheral blood. CDR3 nucleotides: TGTGCCAGCTCGCCCGGGACTTTCATAGAGGAGCAGTACTTC. As protein: CASSPGTFIEEQYF.